This TCR beta chain was sequenced during a study of cytomegalovirus exposure and HLA in healthy donors. Study results and limitations: Per published reports, the classifier diagnosed cytomegalovirus status with high specificity and sensitivity.

With regard to this clone: The target antigen is unknown.

Using immunoSEQ multiplex PCR, the repertoire was profiled, and TCRdb retains in-frame clones only, with some absent. The sample lists about 110,000 clones, approximately 95% occurring once. The TCR comes from a woman aged 18-30 years in good health and CMV-seronegative. Material: PBMCs.

The CDR3 DNA is TGTGCCAGCAGTTTATTGACAGGGGCGAACACCGGGGAGCTGTTTTTT. This codes for CASSLLTGANTGELFF. V gene TRBV28 combines with J gene TRBJ2-2, with 8 bases identical to TRBD1. Losses at the gene ends were 1 base for V and 0 bases for J; bases not matched to a gene: 1. The CDR3 extends over 16 amino acids. The germline gives CDR1 MDHEN, CDR2 SYDVKM.